The 4 T cell receptor beta chains below all came from one sample that was sequenced in a study of response to subunit inactivated influenza vaccine (dated by TCRdb to 2016 to 2019). Library method: RT-PCR. The instrument given in TCRdb is Illumina HiSeq 2500. The public reads were quality trimmed at Q25 with fastp and then assembled into clones with MiXCR by TCRdb, keeping productive beta chains. For every CDR3 protein sequence, its rows merge into one entry that carries the most common genes and DNA. Counted in this sample were about 310,000 distinct CDR3 sequences; just over 20% of them appeared once. The ten biggest clones cover 10% of the sample. The material sequenced was PBMCs from blood, taken 21 months after vaccination. Receptor source: a man between 45 and 75 years old who received an inactivated influenza vaccine. Donor details come from another sample of the same person, matched by shared clones.

At least ten counts were recorded for this clonotype. The V call is TRBV29-1, the J call TRBJ2-1; D remains unclear. The germline V gene encodes CDR1 SQVTM and CDR2 ANQGSEA. V was shortened by 1 base and J by 3 bases, with 1 base between the two germline ends. The CDR3 runs to 11 residues. CDR3 in amino acids: CSVEGYNEQFF. The CDR3 DNA sequence: TGCAGCGTTGAAGGCTACAATGAGCAGTTCTTC.

The chain carries TRBV5-8 and TRBJ2-7, with 7 bases identical to TRBD1. Losses at the gene ends were 4 bases for V and 3 bases for J; bases not matched to a gene: 10. This CDR3 is built from 15 residues. The V gene's germline CDR1 is SGHTS and CDR2 YDEGEE. Written as DNA, the CDR3 is TGTGCCAGCAGCCCCCCGGACAGGTACCTCTACGAGCAGTACTTC. Its translation: CASSPPDRYLYEQYF.

In this sample, this clonotype turned up a few times. V and J are TRBV6-1 and TRBJ2-1; no clear D gene. The CDR3 consists of 11 residues. Between the trimmed V and J ends, which lost 4 bases and 10 bases, there was a span of 8 bases. Looked up from germline, CDR1 is MNHNS and CDR2 is SASEGT. CDR3: CASSGGGEQFF. In DNA, the CDR3 is TGTGCCAGCAGTGGTGGCGGCGAGCAGTTCTTC.

The CDR3 reads CASSKASGRYNEQFF. Here the CDR3 DNA reads TGTGCCAGCAGCAAAGCTAGCGGGAGGTACAATGAGCAGTTCTTC. The rearrangement links TRBV21-1 to TRBJ2-1; the D segment call TRBD2 is taken from the table without a DNA check. TRBV21-1 is shown as a pseudogene. The CDR3 spans 15 residues.